These 12 T cell receptor beta chains were sequenced from one sample in a study of blood T cell repertoires in COVID-19. Libraries were prepared by immunoSEQ multiplex PCR; TCRdb keeps only in-frame clonotypes and omits some of them. The table records fewer than 120,000 clones, more than 75% of them present only once. Sequences were obtained from peripheral blood. The receptors originated from a woman in her 50s with acute or convalescent COVID-19.

The chain is built from TRBV10-3 and TRBJ2-2; TRBD1 matches 9 bases. V shed 2 bases and J 2 bases; nucleotides not matched to a gene: 3. This CDR3 is 16 amino acids long. Germline CDR1 ENHRY, CDR2 SYGVKD. DNA for the CDR3: TGTGCCATCAGTGAGCCGGGACAGGGCAACACCGGGGAGCTGTTTTTT. Its protein is CAISEPGQGNTGELFF.

The J gene is TRBJ2-7, the V gene TRBV7-7; 9 bases align to TRBD1. CDR1 is SSHAT and CDR2 is FNYEAQ in the germline V gene (reference sequence). Germline trimming cut 5 bases from V and 0 bases from J; bases unmatched to any gene: 5. The CDR3 is 15 residues long. The CDR3 bases are TGTGCCAGCAGCGTGGGACAGGGAGCCTCCTACGAGCAGTACTTC. Translated, it gives CASSVGQGASYEQYF.

The chain has TRBV29-1 and TRBJ2-5; no definite D call. This CDR3 is built from 13 residues. Germline loops: CDR1 SQVTM, CDR2 ANQGSEA. Trimming pared 4 bases from V and 2 bases from J, leaving 11 bases between. The CDR3 DNA reads TGCAGCGTTGGTAGTGCGCTTCAAGAGACCCAGTACTTC. Translation: CSVGSALQETQYF.

This clone appeared a few times. This CDR3 is CASSPLSGELFF. CDR3 in DNA: TGTGCCAGCAGCCCTCTTTCCGGGGAGCTGTTTTTT. The rearrangement links TRBV7-9 to TRBJ2-2, with no clear D. In germline, CDR1 is SEHNR, CDR2 FQNEAQ (reference sequence). Trimming left V 5 bases short and J 6 bases short, with 7 bases between. The CDR3 runs to 12 residues.

This chain connects TRBV5-4 to TRBJ2-7, with TRBD1 matching 7 bases. Germline values: CDR1 SGHNT, CDR2 YYREEE (reference sequence). The ends lost 0 bases at V and 3 bases at J; junction bases unmatched: 3. There are 14 residues in the CDR3. CDR3 region: CASSLGAGGYEQYF. CDR3 nucleotides: TGTGCCAGCAGCTTGGGCGCAGGGGGCTACGAGCAGTACTTC. Complete variable domain (other parts from reference TRBV5-4 and TRBJ2-7): ETGVTQSPTHLIKTRGQQVTLRCSSQSGHNTVSWYQQALGQGPQFIFQYYREEENGRGNFPPRFSGLQFPNYSSELNVNALELDDSALYLCASSLGAGGYEQYFGPGTRLTVT.

This clone has a single count. V is TRBV14 and J is TRBJ2-2, with 10 nucleotides matching TRBD1. CDR1 SGHDN and CDR2 FVKESK come from the germline V gene. The CDR3 is 17 residues long. V lost 3 bases, J lost 5 bases, and 9 bases stayed unmatched. The CDR3 spells CASSQPRQGARTGELFF. The CDR3 DNA sequence: TGTGCCAGCAGCCAGCCCCGACAGGGGGCACGAACCGGGGAGCTGTTTTTT.

This sequence joins TRBV29-1 and TRBJ2-1, with 7 positions matching TRBD2. Germline V gene lookup returns CDR1 SQVTM and CDR2 ANQGSEA. V was clipped by 6 bases and J by 8 bases; unmatched bases: 10. The CDR3 sequence is 13 residues long. This chain's CDR3 is CSVREGLGDEQFF. The CDR3 DNA sequence: TGCAGCGTAAGGGAGGGACTGGGGGATGAGCAGTTCTTC.

There are a few counts of this clone. The chain links TRBV5-1 to TRBJ2-3; tentative D call: TRBD1 (5 bases). CDR1 and CDR2 (germline): SGHRS, YFSETQ. This CDR3 region has 16 residues. V dropped 6 bases and J dropped 2 bases, with 19 bases sitting between them. The CDR3 DNA reads as TGCGCCAGCAACCGCGGTGGGGCCCTATACACAGATACGCAGTATTTT. Protein: CASNRGGALYTDTQYF.

The genes are TRBV29-1 and TRBJ1-4, with D possibly being TRBD1 (5 bases). The V gene lost 5 bases and the J gene lost 0 bases, with 7 bases spanning the gap. This CDR3 has 13 residues. The germline V gene has CDR1 SQVTM and CDR2 ANQGSEA. This chain's CDR3 is CSVSGSTNEKLFF. CDR3 DNA: TGCAGCGTTTCAGGGTCAACTAATGAAAAACTGTTTTTT.

This clone has only one observation. The chain is built from TRBV6-5 and TRBJ1-6, with D possibly being TRBD1 (6 bases). Trimming stripped 4 bases from V and 9 bases from J, with 16 bases between. Germline lookup yields CDR1 MNHEY and CDR2 SVGAGI. The CDR3 spans 15 residues. CDR3 bases: TGTGCCAGCAGTTCTACCGGGACACAGACTTCACCCCTCCACTTT. Its translation is CASSSTGTQTSPLHF.

This chain joins TRBV5-5 and TRBJ2-5, with 15 bases fitting TRBD2. The CDR3 runs 17 residues. CDR1 and CDR2 (germline): SGHKS, YYEKEE (reference sequence). Losses at the gene ends were 3 bases for V and 4 bases for J; bases not matched to a gene: 7. The chain's CDR3 is CASSSGLAGGPGETQYF. The CDR3 DNA follows: TGTGCCAGCAGCTCCGGACTAGCGGGAGGGCCGGGAGAGACCCAGTACTTC.

The chain employs TRBV5-1 and TRBJ2-7; TRBD2 aligns across 7 bases. Germline V gives CDR1 SGHRS, CDR2 YFSETQ. This CDR3 has 17 amino acids. J lost 3 bases, V lost 0 bases, and 12 bases had no gene match. The CDR3 here is CASSLEPPGGSLYEQYF. The CDR3 nucleotides read TGCGCCAGCAGCTTGGAGCCTCCGGGAGGAAGCCTCTACGAGCAGTACTTC.